The 26 T cell receptor beta chains in this list originate from one sample, sequenced in a study of T cell responses to AZD1222 COVID-19 vaccine. TCRdb's copy holds only in-frame clones and misses some; the assay was immunoSEQ multiplex PCR. This table holds 170,000 or so clones, around 88% found once. The sequences come from peripheral blood, collected 28 days after the second AZD1222 dose. These receptors originate from an adult who received the AZD1222 COVID-19 vaccine.

As to this clone: Relative to the germline gene, one junction end is altered; a read error may explain this. The chain is built from TRBV5-4 and TRBJ1-1; TRBD1 is a possible D gene (6 bases). From germline, CDR1 is SGHNT and CDR2 YYREEE (reference sequence). This CDR3 comprises 15 residues. CDR3 sequence: CASSLASAGAESFIF. The CDR3 DNA follows: TGTGCCAGCAGCTTGGCCTCCGCAGGGGCAGAGTCGTTTATCTTT.

The CDR3 reads CASSLWGGEQYF. As DNA, the CDR3 is TGTGCCAGCAGTTTATGGGGGGGTGAGCAGTACTTC. The gene calls are TRBV27 and TRBJ2-7; 7 nucleotides align to TRBD2. Looked up from germline, CDR1 is MNHEY and CDR2 is SMNVEV (reference sequence). Germline trimming cut 1 base from V and 7 bases from J; bases unmatched to any gene: 1. The CDR3 is 12 residues long.

The gene calls are TRBV11-2 and TRBJ1-1; no clear D gene. The CDR3 length is 14 residues. V was trimmed by 0 bases and J by 1 base, leaving 6 bases between them. Germline V lookup: CDR1 SGHAT, CDR2 FQNNGV. The CDR3: CASSLEHPNTEAFF. The CDR3 DNA follows: TGTGCCAGCAGCTTAGAACACCCGAACACTGAAGCTTTCTTT.

For the CDR3, the DNA is TGTGCCAGCAGCTCTGCGGAGCGGGGGAGCTACGAGCAGTACTTC. It encodes CASSSAERGSYEQYF. The chain has TRBV5-4 and TRBJ2-7; 8 bases line up with TRBD2. Looked up from germline, CDR1 is SGHNT and CDR2 is YYREEE (reference sequence). Trimming removed 3 bases from V and 3 bases from J; junction bases left unmatched: 8. CDR3 length: 15 residues.

This clone was counted a single time. The J gene is TRBJ1-1, the V gene TRBV25-1; D possibly corresponds to TRBD1 (5 bases). There are 13 residues in the CDR3. Trimming shortened V by 3 bases and J by 7 bases, and 12 bases separated the two germline ends. Germline-derived CDR1 and CDR2 are MGHDK and SYGVNS. DNA of the CDR3: TGTGCCAGCAGTGAGGGACTAAGAATTGAAGCTTTCTTT. It translates to CASSEGLRIEAFF.

This chain uses TRBV6-5 with TRBJ2-5; D is uncertain. The CDR3 totals 11 residues. Germline CDR1 reads MNHEY; CDR2 reads SVGAGI. V was trimmed by 2 bases and J by 5 bases, leaving 3 bases between them. This chain's CDR3 is CASSYDETQYF. The CDR3 nucleotides read TGTGCCAGCAGTTACGACGAGACCCAGTACTTC.

The chain combines TRBV7-3 with TRBJ2-2; no definite D call. This CDR3 is built from 13 residues. V was trimmed by 1 base and J by 6 bases, leaving 6 bases between them. Germline values: CDR1 SGHTA, CDR2 FQGTGA. The CDR3 reads CASSLIEAGELFF. The CDR3 DNA sequence: TGTGCCAGCAGCTTAATCGAGGCCGGGGAGCTGTTTTTT.

The chain employs TRBV19 and TRBJ2-7; 8 nucleotides align to TRBD1. The CDR3 loop spans 17 amino acids. The V gene end was trimmed by 5 bases and the J gene end by 2 bases; junction bases not matched to a gene: 14. The germline V gene encodes CDR1 LNHDA and CDR2 SQIVND (reference sequence). The CDR3 spells CASSPRGQGPSPYEQYF. The CDR3 bases are TGTGCCAGTAGTCCCCGTGGACAGGGACCCTCTCCCTACGAGCAGTACTTC.

The sample holds a few counts of this clone. CDR3 nucleotides: TGTGCCAGCAGTTACACAATACAGGGGTCCGAGCAGTACTTC. Its translation: CASSYTIQGSEQYF. The rearrangement joins TRBV6-5 to TRBJ2-7, with TRBD1 matching over 7 bases. The CDR3 spans 14 residues. The germline CDR1 and CDR2 sequences are MNHEY and SVGAGI. V was pared by 2 bases and J by 6 bases, with 7 bases of the junction left unmatched.

The chain recombines TRBV19 with TRBJ1-5, with 9 bases lining up with TRBD1. The CDR3 sequence is 14 residues long. Germline trimming cut 4 bases from V and 5 bases from J; bases unmatched to any gene: 3. Germline V lookup: CDR1 LNHDA, CDR2 SQIVND (reference sequence). The CDR3 DNA follows: TGTGCCAGTAGTACAACAGGGGGCGATCAGCCCCAGCATTTT. Amino acid sequence: CASSTTGGDQPQHF.

The rearrangement links TRBV6-6 to TRBJ2-1; 14 nucleotides align to TRBD2. The CDR3 is 19 amino acids. Germline values: CDR1 MNHNY, CDR2 SVGAGI (reference sequence). The J segment lost 0 bases and the V segment lost 5 bases, leaving 9 bases of the junction unmatched. The CDR3 protein is CASSQGLAGDLSSYNEQFF. CDR3 sequence (DNA): TGTGCCAGCAGTCAGGGACTAGCGGGGGACCTAAGCTCCTACAATGAGCAGTTCTTC.

V gene TRBV28 combines with J gene TRBJ1-5, with 7 positions matching TRBD1. The trim removed 3 bases at V and 0 bases at J, leaving 11 bases unmatched. The CDR3 sequence is 18 residues long. Germline V lookup: CDR1 MDHEN, CDR2 SYDVKM. Here the CDR3 reads CASSFWGQGTDSNQPQHF. Written as DNA, the CDR3 is TGTGCCAGCAGTTTCTGGGGGCAGGGGACAGATAGCAATCAGCCCCAGCATTTT.

The rearrangement links TRBV7-2 to TRBJ1-3, with D unclear. Germline V CDR1 and CDR2: SGHTA, FQGNSA. CDR3 size: 15 residues. V lost 4 bases to trimming and J lost 0 bases, with 10 bases between them. The CDR3 DNA follows: TGTGCCAGCAGCTCCCCACTCCGCTCTGGAAACACCATATATTTT. Its protein product is CASSSPLRSGNTIYF.

The chain uses TRBV19 and TRBJ1-5; tentatively, D is TRBD1 (5 bases). CDR3 size: 13 residues. Trimming cost V 3 bases and J 5 bases, with 8 bases left between them. Germline-derived CDR1 and CDR2 are LNHDA and SQIVND (reference sequence). The CDR3 reads CASSIRQYQPQHF. DNA of the CDR3: TGTGCCAGTAGTATCCGACAGTATCAGCCCCAGCATTTT. Together with reference TRBV19 and TRBJ1-5, the CDR3 gives the full variable domain: DGGITQSPKYLFRKEGQNVTLSCEQNLNHDAMYWYRQDPGQGLRLIYYSQIVNDFQKGDIAEGYSVSREKKESFPLTVTSAQKNPTAFYLCASSIRQYQPQHFGDGTRLSIL.

The rearrangement links TRBV19 to TRBJ1-1; 9 bases agree with TRBD1. Unmatched junction bases numbered 7, after V lost 6 bases and J lost 5 bases. Germline V gives CDR1 LNHDA, CDR2 SQIVND (reference sequence). The CDR3 runs 14 residues. The CDR3 bases are TGTGCCAGTAGGCCGGGACAGGGTTTTACTGAAGCTTTCTTT. This encodes CASRPGQGFTEAFF. Combining the CDR3 with reference TRBV19 and TRBJ1-1 gives the whole variable domain DGGITQSPKYLFRKEGQNVTLSCEQNLNHDAMYWYRQDPGQGLRLIYYSQIVNDFQKGDIAEGYSVSREKKESFPLTVTSAQKNPTAFYLCASRPGQGFTEAFFGQGTRLTVV.

The rearrangement links TRBV5-1 to TRBJ2-7, with TRBD1 matching 8 bases. The CDR3 spans 15 residues. Germline values: CDR1 SGHRS, CDR2 YFSETQ. With 1 base clipped from V and 2 bases from J, the junction kept 5 bases outside the gene matches. The CDR3 nucleotides are TGCGCCAGCAGCTTGCAGGACAGGGACCCCTACGAGCAGTACTTC. Protein sequence: CASSLQDRDPYEQYF.

The CDR3 sequence: CAIGEETQYF. CDR3 DNA sequence: TGTGCCATCGGGGAAGAGACCCAGTACTTC. The V call is TRBV10-3, the J call TRBJ2-5, with D uncertain. The CDR3 length is 10 residues. The ends were cut back, 8 bases at V and 3 bases at J, with 4 bases in the middle. Germline CDR1 and CDR2: ENHRY and SYGVKD.

The DNA for the CDR3 is TGTGCCAGCAGGGGGAAGGGTGCCGGGGGCAATCAGCCCCAGCATTTT. As protein: CASRGKGAGGNQPQHF. The chain employs TRBV27 and TRBJ1-5; no definite D call. CDR1 and CDR2 from the germline V gene are MNHEY and SMNVEV (reference sequence). The ends were cut back, 6 bases at V and 2 bases at J, with 17 bases in the middle. The CDR3 has 16 amino acids.

The chain has TRBV5-1 and TRBJ1-1, with a weak D call TRBD1 (6 bases). This CDR3 spans 14 amino acids. V was clipped by 4 bases and J by 5 bases, with 15 bases between them. Germline V gene sequence: CDR1 SGHRS, CDR2 YFSETQ. CDR3 DNA: TGCGCCAGCAGCCCCCCGACAGGAGGGACTGAAGCTTTCTTT. Residues: CASSPPTGGTEAFF.

This clone was picked up one time. This chain joins TRBV2 and TRBJ1-4; TRBD1 is a possible D gene (5 bases). Between the trimmed V and J ends, which lost 6 bases and 8 bases, there was a span of 19 bases. Per germline, CDR1 SNHLY and CDR2 FYNNEI. The CDR3 runs 15 residues. The CDR3 spells CASRETTGAGEKLFF. The CDR3 DNA reads as TGTGCCAGCAGAGAGACCACCGGGGCGGGGGAAAAACTGTTTTTT. The full variable domain, completed using reference TRBV2 and TRBJ1-4, is EPEVTQTPSHQVTQMGQEVILRCVPISNHLYFYWYRQILGQKVEFLVSFYNNEISEKSEIFDDQFSVERPDGSNFTLKIRSTKLEDSAMYFCASRETTGAGEKLFFGSGTQLSVL.

This sequence joins TRBV3-1 (or the pseudogene TRBV3-2) and TRBJ2-5, with 10 bases matching TRBD2. The V gene's germline CDR1 is LGHDT and CDR2 YNNKEL (reference sequence). V dropped 1 base and J dropped 2; count of bases not matched to a gene: 7. This CDR3 is 17 amino acids long. Here the CDR3 reads CASSQVLLAGVQETQYF. The CDR3 nucleotides read TGTGCCAGCAGCCAAGTTCTGCTAGCGGGGGTTCAAGAGACCCAGTACTTC.

The chain carries TRBV29-1 and TRBJ2-2; a weak D match, TRBD1 (5 bases). The CDR3 runs to 13 residues. The germline gives CDR1 SQVTM, CDR2 ANQGSEA. V was trimmed by 3 bases and J by 1 base, leaving 6 bases between them. This chain's CDR3 is CSVDTGNTGELFF. CDR3 bases: TGCAGCGTTGATACAGGGAACACCGGGGAGCTGTTTTTT.

This sequence joins TRBV6-1 and TRBJ1-5, with D hard to call. The V gene lost 2 bases and the J gene lost 9 bases, with 11 bases spanning the gap. CDR3 length equals 13 residues. The germline CDR1 and CDR2 sequences are MNHNS and SASEGT. The CDR3 DNA sequence: TGTGCCAGCAGTGAATATAGGTGGGGGCCCCAGCATTTT. Amino acids: CASSEYRWGPQHF.

The sample holds a few counts of this clone. The CDR3 DNA sequence: TGTGCCAGCAGTTTCATCAATCAGCCCCAGCATTTT. This codes for CASSFINQPQHF. V usage is TRBV27 and J usage is TRBJ1-5; unclear D gene. The length of the CDR3 is 12 residues. Germline V gene data show CDR1 as MNHEY and CDR2 as SMNVEV (reference sequence). V was clipped by 3 bases and J by 3 bases, with 3 bases between them.

The chain employs TRBV3-1 (or the pseudogene TRBV3-2) and TRBJ2-5; D possibly corresponds to TRBD2 (6 bases). Germline V gives CDR1 LGHDT, CDR2 YNNKEL (reference sequence). This CDR3 contains 15 residues. V was cut by 4 bases and J by 0 bases, with 12 bases left in between. This CDR3 is CASSPRGGYQETQYF. The CDR3 DNA is TGTGCCAGCAGCCCCCGGGGAGGTTACCAAGAGACCCAGTACTTC.

The rearrangement joins TRBV7-9 to TRBJ1-4; D gene uncertain. Trimming removed 1 base from V and 12 bases from J, with 12 bases in between. The CDR3 sequence is 13 residues long. Germline loops: CDR1 SEHNR, CDR2 FQNEAQ (reference sequence). CDR3 bases: TGTGCCAGCAGCTTAGTCGGATCTGGGCAACTGTTTTTT. Protein: CASSLVGSGQLFF.